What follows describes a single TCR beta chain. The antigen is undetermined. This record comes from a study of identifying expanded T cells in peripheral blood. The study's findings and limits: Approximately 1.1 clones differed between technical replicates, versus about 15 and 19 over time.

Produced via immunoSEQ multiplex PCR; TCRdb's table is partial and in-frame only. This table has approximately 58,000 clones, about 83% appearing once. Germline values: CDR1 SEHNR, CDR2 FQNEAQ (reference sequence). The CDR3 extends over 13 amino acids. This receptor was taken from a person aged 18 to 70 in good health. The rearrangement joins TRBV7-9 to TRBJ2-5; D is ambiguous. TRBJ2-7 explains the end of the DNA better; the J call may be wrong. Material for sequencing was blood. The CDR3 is CASSRAVGYEQYF. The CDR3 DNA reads TGTGCCAGCAGCCGAGCCGTTGGATACGAGCAGTACTTC.